This TCR beta chain derives from a study of CD8 T cells in ankylosing spondylitis. Whole-study results and caveats: Reportedly, matched ankylosing spondylitis synovial fluid was significantly enriched for disease-linked clones. Disease-associated clonotypes exhibited CD8+ identity and were relatively infrequent in peripheral blood.

A single record per CDR3 protein comes from TCRdb applying MiXCR to the 5' RACE reads. Here the sample spans roughly 230,000 distinct CDR3 sequences, about 20% being singletons. Points on this clonotype: Its antigen is not known.

CDR1 and CDR2 from the germline V gene are SQVTM and ANQGSEA. The CDR3 sequence is 12 residues long. J lost 4 bases, V lost 5 bases, and 4 bases had no gene match. The sequence derives from a male donor with ankylosing spondylitis or in good health (not recorded which). The material sequenced was blood, either unsorted or a sorted T cell fraction (not recorded which). The chain combines TRBV29-1 with TRBJ1-1; 7 nucleotides line up with TRBD1. The CDR3 sequence is CSVKTGITEAFF. The DNA for the CDR3 is TGCAGCGTTAAGACAGGGATCACTGAAGCTTTCTTT.